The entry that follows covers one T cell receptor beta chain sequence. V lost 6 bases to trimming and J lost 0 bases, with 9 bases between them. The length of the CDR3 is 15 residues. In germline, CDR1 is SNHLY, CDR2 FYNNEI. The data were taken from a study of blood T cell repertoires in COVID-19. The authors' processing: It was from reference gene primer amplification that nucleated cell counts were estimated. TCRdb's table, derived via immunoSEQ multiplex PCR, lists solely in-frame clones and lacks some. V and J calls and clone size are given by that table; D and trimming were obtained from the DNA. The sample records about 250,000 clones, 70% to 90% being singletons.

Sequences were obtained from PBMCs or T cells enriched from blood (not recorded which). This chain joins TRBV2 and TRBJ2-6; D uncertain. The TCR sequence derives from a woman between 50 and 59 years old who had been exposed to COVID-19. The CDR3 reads CASSPWASGANVLTF. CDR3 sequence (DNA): TGTGCCAGCAGCCCCTGGGCCTCTGGGGCCAACGTCCTGACTTTC.